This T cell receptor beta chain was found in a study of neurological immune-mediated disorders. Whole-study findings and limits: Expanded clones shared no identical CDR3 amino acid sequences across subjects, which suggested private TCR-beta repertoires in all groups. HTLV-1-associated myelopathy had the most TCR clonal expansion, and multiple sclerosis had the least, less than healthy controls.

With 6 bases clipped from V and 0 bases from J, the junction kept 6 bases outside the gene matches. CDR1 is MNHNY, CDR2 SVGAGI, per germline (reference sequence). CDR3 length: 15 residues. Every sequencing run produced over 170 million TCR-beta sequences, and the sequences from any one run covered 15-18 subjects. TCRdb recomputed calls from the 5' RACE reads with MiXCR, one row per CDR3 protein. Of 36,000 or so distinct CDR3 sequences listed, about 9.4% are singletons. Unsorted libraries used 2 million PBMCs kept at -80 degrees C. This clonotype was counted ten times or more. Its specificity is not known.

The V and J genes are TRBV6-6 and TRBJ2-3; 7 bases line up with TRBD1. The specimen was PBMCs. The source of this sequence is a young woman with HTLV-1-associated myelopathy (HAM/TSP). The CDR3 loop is CASSPATGSTDTQYF. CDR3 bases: TGTGCCAGCAGCCCGGCGACAGGGAGCACAGATACGCAGTATTTT.